Following are 7 T cell receptor beta chains from one sample sequenced in a study of blood T cells in healthy people across ages. A second PCR, run for roughly 7 to 12 cycles, used a sample-barcoded 5' primer plus a J-beta primer mix. One entry per CDR3 protein results from TCRdb running MiXCR on the 5' RACE reads. This sample carries some 800,000 distinct CDR3 sequences, 20% to 25% of them seen once, and the ten largest clones take 3.7%. The same sample was also used in a study of T cells of mothers and their children.

What was sequenced was blood. The receptors here all came from a boy aged 5-17 years in good health.

The V gene is TRBV7-8, the J gene TRBJ2-7; a weak D match, TRBD2 (5 bases). V lost 0 bases, J lost 7 bases, and 7 bases lay in between. The CDR3 consists of 12 residues. The germline V gene encodes CDR1 SGHVS and CDR2 FQNEAQ. CDR3 sequence (DNA): TGTGCCAGCAGCTTAGCGAGGAGGGAGCAGTACTTC. Residues: CASSLARREQYF.

The chain recombines TRBV9 with TRBJ2-7, with D maybe TRBD1 (6 bases). The ends were cut back, 0 bases at V and 1 base at J, with 11 bases in the middle. CDR3 length: 15 amino acids. Germline-derived CDR1 and CDR2 are SGDLS and YYNGEE. The CDR3 DNA sequence: TGTGCCAGCAGCGTAGGTCGAGGGGGATCCTACGAGCAGTACTTC. Protein product: CASSVGRGGSYEQYF.

To note about this clonotype: This sequence may be a read error, since a much larger clone differs from it by one base. This rearrangement joins TRBV5-6 to TRBJ2-1; 13 nucleotides align to TRBD2. The CDR3 sequence is 16 residues long. V shed 1 base and J 7 bases; nucleotides not matched to a gene: 5. The germline V gene has CDR1 SGHDT and CDR2 YYEEEE. In DNA form, the CDR3 reads TGTGCCAGCAGCTTGACCGGGACTAGCGGGGCGAATGAGCAGTTCTTC. Translation: CASSLTGTSGANEQFF.

The genes are TRBV7-2 and TRBJ2-5, with D hard to call. The DNA end lines up better with TRBJ2-7; the J call may be wrong. Germline assignment: CDR1 SGHTA and CDR2 FQGNSA. The CDR3 is 13 amino acids. The CDR3 here is CASSFTDRYEQYF. DNA for the CDR3: TGTGCCAGCAGCTTCACTGACCGCTACGAGCAGTACTTC.

The table lists this clonotype with a few counts. The chain uses TRBV6-2 or TRBV6-3 and TRBJ1-5; D might be TRBD1 (6 bases). CDR1 is MNHEY, CDR2 SVGEGT, per germline. V lost 6 bases and J 6 bases, leaving 18 bases between the germline ends. CDR3 length: 15 amino acids. CDR3 DNA: TGTGCCAGCAGAGCCCCAGGGGCGGAAAGTCAGCCCCAGCATTTT. It encodes CASRAPGAESQPQHF.

This chain uses TRBV6-2 or TRBV6-3 with TRBJ1-1; D remains unclear. V gave up 2 bases and J gave up 3 bases, with 19 bases separating them. This CDR3 has 17 residues. From germline, CDR1 is MNHEY and CDR2 SVGEGT. Here the CDR3 reads CASSYPSLQDYHTEAFF. As DNA, the CDR3 is TGTGCCAGCAGTTACCCGAGCTTGCAAGACTATCACACTGAAGCTTTCTTT.

This clonotype showed up just a few times. The CDR3 sequence is CASSLYNQETQYF. The DNA of the CDR3 is TGTGCCAGCAGCTTATATAACCAAGAGACCCAGTACTTC. The V and J genes are TRBV7-2 and TRBJ2-5, with no clear D. This CDR3 has 13 amino acids. With 2 bases removed from V and 0 bases from J, the gap between germline ends came to 4 bases. Germline V lookup: CDR1 SGHTA, CDR2 FQGNSA.